The T cell receptor beta chain under discussion was sequenced for a study of T-cell reconstitution after alpha-beta-depleted transplantation in children. For TCRbeta, the library was prepared with unique molecular identifiers. TCRdb reprocessed the PCR reads with MiXCR, giving one entry per CDR3 protein. This table holds fewer than 550,000 distinct CDR3 sequences, roughly 10% found once. This CDR3 spans 17 amino acids. V lost 9 bases, J lost 1 base, and 23 bases lay in between. This clonotype was counted only a few times. The source of this sequence is a human donor who donated a stem cell graft to a child with acute myeloid leukemia. This rearrangement joins TRBV12-3 or TRBV12-4 to TRBJ2-3; TRBD1 might be the D (6 bases). The sample in question was PBMCs from the stem cell graft donor, obtained from the stem cell graft. CDR3 nucleotide sequence: TGTGCCAGTTTACAAGGGTTCCCAGGGGCCGGCACAGATACGCAGTATTTT. Translating gives CASLQGFPGAGTDTQYF.